Following are 3 T cell receptor beta chains from one sample sequenced in a study of blood T cell repertoires in COVID-19. The data were produced by immunoSEQ multiplex PCR, yet TCRdb's version contains in-frame clones alone and is incomplete. Of 95,000 to 110,000 clones listed, more than 85% were seen once; the top ten hold 5% to 7.5%. Sample: peripheral blood. The receptors were sampled from a human donor in a cohort sampled during active COVID-19.

This clone appeared a single time. The DNA for the CDR3 is TGTGCCAGCAGTTACTCGGCAGGGGCCTACGAGCAGTACTTC. Its translation is CASSYSAGAYEQYF. V usage is TRBV6-5 and J usage is TRBJ2-7, with TRBD1 as a possible D gene (6 bases). CDR1 is MNHEY, CDR2 SVGAGI, per germline. V lost 0 bases and J lost 2, with 8 bases in between. The CDR3 has 14 residues.

V is TRBV7-3 and J is TRBJ2-3; 10 bases are shared with TRBD2. Germline CDR1 SGHTA, CDR2 FQGTGA. The CDR3 consists of 16 residues. J gave up 6 bases and V 2 bases, and 8 bases lay outside the gene matches. CDR3 in amino acids: CASSLSQRGGTDTQYF. The CDR3 coding sequence is TGTGCCAGCAGCTTATCTCAGCGGGGGGGTACGGATACGCAGTATTTT.

V and J are TRBV6-6 and TRBJ1-5; D not resolved. The CDR3 length is 14 residues. Germline assignment: CDR1 MNHNY and CDR2 SVGAGI (reference sequence). V lost 7 bases and J lost 0, with 10 bases in between. The CDR3 sequence is CASTPLYSNQPQHF. The CDR3 nucleotides read TGTGCCAGCACCCCCCTTTATAGCAATCAGCCCCAGCATTTT.